The sequence of this TCR beta chain was determined in a study of cytomegalovirus exposure and HLA in healthy donors. Across the study: A previous analysis identified approximately 120 million unique TCR beta sequences derived from about 180 million T cells. Counted in an early data release were some 81 million unique TCRs from HLA-typed donors. The study placed around 80% of its roughly 430 genotyped donors in the Caucasian-associated ancestry cluster.

CDR3 size: 15 residues. Trimming took 3 bases from V and 8 from J, leaving 16 bases between them. Germline lookup yields CDR1 MNHEY and CDR2 SMNVEV (reference sequence). Primers: 60 Vbeta forward and 13 Jbeta reverse. Generated by immunoSEQ multiplex PCR, the TCRdb table keeps only in-frame clones and is missing some. The sample has 110,000 to 150,000 clones; about four fifths are singletons. The sample consisted of PBMCs. The sequence came from a man aged 40-50 years in good health and CMV-seropositive. The chain employs TRBV27 and TRBJ1-4; D may be TRBD1 (6 bases). The CDR3 region is CASSFYQGKGEKLFF. CDR3 nucleotide sequence: TGTGCCAGCAGTTTCTACCAGGGGAAGGGAGAAAAACTGTTTTTT.